The 21 T cell receptor beta chains listed next were all sequenced from one sample in a study of STAT5B mutations in CD4+ large granular lymphocyte leukemia. Repertoires were generated with immunoSEQ multiplex PCR, while TCRdb's copy carries only in-frame clones and drops some. The sample lists tens of thousands of clones; approximately 67% were seen once. The sequenced material came from CD4+ T cells from blood buffy coats. The receptors derive from a human donor in good health.

The chain joins TRBV7-2 to TRBJ1-6, with unresolved D. From germline, CDR1 is SGHTA and CDR2 FQGNSA. V lost 1 base, J lost 15 bases, and 13 bases lay in between. The CDR3 totals 13 residues. The CDR3 loop is CASSLDGGWDLHF. The CDR3 DNA follows: TGTGCCAGCAGCTTAGATGGAGGCTGGGACCTCCACTTT.

The chain links TRBV19 to TRBJ1-3; D is ambiguous. The V end lost 3 bases, the J end lost 0 bases, and 9 bases lay between the germline ends. This CDR3 has 15 residues. Germline-derived CDR1 and CDR2 are LNHDA and SQIVND (reference sequence). The DNA for the CDR3 is TGTGCCAGTAGTATTAATCCCTACTCTGGAAACACCATATATTTT. This gives the protein CASSINPYSGNTIYF.

Within the sample, this clone is medium-sized. The chain links TRBV18 to TRBJ2-3; D possibly corresponds to TRBD2 (6 bases). Germline lookup yields CDR1 KGHSH and CDR2 LQKENI. This CDR3 comprises 17 residues. The V end lost 2 bases, the J end lost 4 bases, and 19 bases lay between the germline ends. CDR3 in amino acids: CASSPMAGSTVPDTQYF. The CDR3 DNA sequence: TGTGCCAGCTCACCAATGGCGGGGTCAACGGTTCCAGATACGCAGTATTTT.

This clone came up a few times. The chain joins TRBV9 to TRBJ1-1, with TRBD1 matching over 11 bases. The V segment lost 4 bases and the J segment 5 bases; nucleotides outside the gene matches: 10. The CDR3 is made up of 16 amino acids. Germline V CDR1 and CDR2: SGDLS, YYNGEE. The CDR3 DNA reads as TGTGCCAGCAGCCCGGGACAGGGGGTGCATGGGACTGAAGCTTTCTTT. Translated, it gives CASSPGQGVHGTEAFF.

V is TRBV19 and J is TRBJ2-4, with 8 bases lining up with TRBD1. Germline loops: CDR1 LNHDA, CDR2 SQIVND (reference sequence). The CDR3 is made up of 16 amino acids. After removal of 5 bases from V and 2 bases from J, the junction contained 8 bases not matched to a gene. CDR3 protein: CASSWTGLFSKNIQYF. In nucleotides, the CDR3 is TGTGCCAGTAGTTGGACAGGGCTCTTTTCCAAAAACATTCAGTACTTC.

The rearrangement joins TRBV6-5 to TRBJ2-5; tentative D call: TRBD1 (7 bases). Trimming took 10 bases from V and 4 from J, leaving 19 bases between them. CDR1 and CDR2 (germline): MNHEY, SVGAGI. The CDR3 consists of 14 residues. DNA of the CDR3: TGTGCCACCAGCCAGGGGGGTCGTGCAGAGACCCAGTACTTC. Encoded protein: CATSQGGRAETQYF.

This clone was found a few times. The chain is built from TRBV5-4 and TRBJ2-7, with 10 nucleotides matching TRBD2. The CDR3 loop spans 16 amino acids. Germline CDR1 is SGHNT and CDR2 is YYREEE (reference sequence). The V segment lost 2 bases and the J segment 4 bases; nucleotides outside the gene matches: 9. The CDR3 DNA reads TGTGCCAGCAGCTTAGGGGCTAGCGGGGGACCATACGAGCAGTACTTC. Translating gives CASSLGASGGPYEQYF. Full variable domain (missing parts from reference TRBV5-4 and TRBJ2-7): ETGVTQSPTHLIKTRGQQVTLRCSSQSGHNTVSWYQQALGQGPQFIFQYYREEENGRGNFPPRFSGLQFPNYSSELNVNALELDDSALYLCASSLGASGGPYEQYFGPGTRLTVT.

The CDR3 coding sequence is TGTGCCAGTAGTCGGGACATCCTTACGACTGGAAACACCATATATTTT. Translating gives CASSRDILTTGNTIYF. The rearrangement links TRBV19 to TRBJ1-3; a possible D gene is TRBD1 (6 bases). Germline V gene lookup returns CDR1 LNHDA and CDR2 SQIVND (reference sequence). V lost 5 bases to trimming and J lost 2 bases, with 16 bases between them. This CDR3 region has 16 residues.

There are a few counts of this clone. The DNA of the CDR3 is TGTGCCAGCAGTTACGGGGTGGCCCCCTACGAGCAGTACTTC. It translates to CASSYGVAPYEQYF. This rearrangement joins TRBV6-5 to TRBJ2-7; D is unclear. CDR3 size: 14 residues. The V end lost 2 bases, the J end lost 2 bases, and 10 bases lay between the germline ends. Germline V gene sequence: CDR1 MNHEY, CDR2 SVGAGI.

The V gene is TRBV5-1, the J gene TRBJ2-2; 7 bases line up with TRBD2. The CDR3 is made up of 16 amino acids. The germline V gene encodes CDR1 SGHRS and CDR2 YFSETQ. V trimming: 1 base; J trimming: 1 base; junction bases outside the gene matches: 4. In DNA form, the CDR3 reads TGCGCCAGCAGCTTGTGGGGGGGGAAGAACACCGGGGAGCTGTTTTTT. Protein: CASSLWGGKNTGELFF. The entire variable domain, with the rest obtained from reference TRBV5-1 and TRBJ2-2, is as follows: KAGVTQTPRYLIKTRGQQVTLSCSPISGHRSVSWYQQTPGQGLQFLFEYFSETQRNKGNFPGRFSGRQFSNSRSEMNVSTLELGDSALYLCASSLWGGKNTGELFFGEGSRLTVL.

This clone showed up just a few times. This chain joins TRBV11-2 and TRBJ2-3, with 8 bases identical to TRBD1. The V gene end was trimmed by 3 bases and the J gene end by 3 bases; junction bases not matched to a gene: 8. The CDR3 has 16 residues. CDR1 SGHAT and CDR2 FQNNGV come from the germline V gene. The CDR3 here is CASSFGQGFLTDTQYF. The CDR3 nucleotides read TGTGCCAGCAGCTTCGGACAGGGTTTTTTGACAGATACGCAGTATTTT.

The chain recombines TRBV6-5 with TRBJ2-5, with 7 positions matching TRBD1. V lost 6 bases, J lost 3 bases, and 7 bases stayed unmatched. Germline CDR1 MNHEY, CDR2 SVGAGI. The CDR3 loop spans 14 amino acids. Here the CDR3 reads CASSQQGLEETQYF. The CDR3 bases are TGTGCCAGCAGCCAACAGGGGCTTGAAGAGACCCAGTACTTC.

V gene TRBV7-2 combines with J gene TRBJ2-5; D is possibly TRBD2 (6 bases). CDR1 is SGHTA, CDR2 FQGNSA, per germline. V was clipped by 5 bases and J by 2 bases, with 12 bases between them. This CDR3 has 14 amino acids. DNA of the CDR3: TGTGCCAGCAGCGCACTTGGGGGGCAAGAGACCCAGTACTTC. This sequence encodes CASSALGGQETQYF.

The J gene is TRBJ1-3, the V gene TRBV6-4; D ambiguous. The CDR3 contains 17 residues. The V gene's germline CDR1 is MRHNA and CDR2 SNTAGT. V was clipped by 0 bases and J by 4 bases, with 16 bases between them. CDR3 coding DNA: TGTGCCAGCAGTGACTCCTTTTGGACGCAGCTCGGAAACACCATATATTTT. Translating it yields CASSDSFWTQLGNTIYF.

This clone was detected only once. V gene TRBV7-8 combines with J gene TRBJ1-4, with D maybe TRBD1 (5 bases). V was pared by 2 bases and J by 7 bases, with 8 bases between. The CDR3 is 13 residues long. Looked up from germline, CDR1 is SGHVS and CDR2 is FQNEAQ. Here the CDR3 reads CASSLLGGEKLFF. CDR3 nucleotide sequence: TGTGCCAGCAGCTTACTCGGGGGTGAAAAACTGTTTTTT.

V usage is TRBV7-2 and J usage is TRBJ2-1; 15 nucleotides align to TRBD2. V gave up 5 bases and J gave up 7 bases; unmatched junction bases: 3. The CDR3 length is 15 residues. Germline CDR1 reads SGHTA; CDR2 reads FQGNSA. The CDR3 sequence is CASSPGLAGGNEQFF. In DNA, the CDR3 is TGTGCCAGCAGCCCCGGACTAGCGGGGGGGAATGAGCAGTTCTTC.

The rearrangement joins TRBV18 to TRBJ2-7; no clear D gene. Germline values: CDR1 KGHSH, CDR2 LQKENI. This CDR3 comprises 13 residues. Trimming cost V 4 bases and J 0 bases, with 7 bases left between them. The CDR3 DNA follows: TGTGCCAGCTCACGTATGGGCTCCTACGAGCAGTACTTC. The encoded protein is CASSRMGSYEQYF.

In DNA form, the CDR3 reads TGTGCCAGCAGCCAGGGCGAGGGAGGAGGGAATTCACCCCTCCACTTT. This codes for CASSQGEGGGNSPLHF. The chain has TRBV4-2 and TRBJ1-6; D is uncertain. Germline V gene data show CDR1 as LGHNA and CDR2 as YNFKEQ. With 3 bases removed from V and 7 bases from J, the gap between germline ends came to 16 bases. The CDR3 loop spans 16 amino acids.

V is TRBV5-1 and J is TRBJ2-2; D is unresolved. This CDR3 region has 12 residues. Germline V gives CDR1 SGHRS, CDR2 YFSETQ. Trimming pared 0 bases from V and 3 bases from J, leaving 0 bases between. CDR3 sequence reads: CASSLDTGELFF. Written as DNA, the CDR3 is TGCGCCAGCAGCTTGGACACCGGGGAGCTGTTTTTT.

The chain joins TRBV29-1 to TRBJ1-1; D is uncertain. CDR3 length: 13 residues. Germline V gene lookup returns CDR1 SQVTM and CDR2 ANQGSEA. The ends were cut back, 0 bases at V and 6 bases at J, with 11 bases in the middle. The CDR3 loop reads CSVEEGKGAEAFF. The CDR3 coding sequence is TGCAGCGTTGAAGAGGGGAAGGGTGCTGAAGCTTTCTTT.

This chain links TRBV7-2 with TRBJ1-5, with TRBD1 as a possible D gene (6 bases). V was pared by 4 bases and J by 1 base, with 11 bases between. The CDR3 extends over 15 amino acids. Looked up from germline, CDR1 is SGHTA and CDR2 is FQGNSA. In DNA, the CDR3 is TGTGCCAGCAGCTGGGCCGGACAGAGCAATCAGCCCCAGCATTTT. It yields the protein CASSWAGQSNQPQHF. Combining the CDR3 with reference TRBV7-2 and TRBJ1-5 gives the whole variable domain GAGVSQSPSNKVTEKGKDVELRCDPISGHTALYWYRQSLGQGLEFLIYFQGNSAPDKSGLPSDRFSAERTGGSVSTLTIQRTQQEDSAVYLCASSWAGQSNQPQHFGDGTRLSIL.